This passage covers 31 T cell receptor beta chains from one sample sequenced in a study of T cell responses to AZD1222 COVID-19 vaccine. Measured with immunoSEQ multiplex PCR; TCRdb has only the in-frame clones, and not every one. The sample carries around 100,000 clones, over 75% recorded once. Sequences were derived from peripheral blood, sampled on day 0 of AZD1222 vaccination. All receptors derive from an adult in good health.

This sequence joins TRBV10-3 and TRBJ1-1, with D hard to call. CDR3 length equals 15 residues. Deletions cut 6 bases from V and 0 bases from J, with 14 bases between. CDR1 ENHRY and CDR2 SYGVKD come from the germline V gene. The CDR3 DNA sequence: TGTGCCATCAGACCTCCATGGGTGATGAACACTGAAGCTTTCTTT. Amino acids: CAIRPPWVMNTEAFF.

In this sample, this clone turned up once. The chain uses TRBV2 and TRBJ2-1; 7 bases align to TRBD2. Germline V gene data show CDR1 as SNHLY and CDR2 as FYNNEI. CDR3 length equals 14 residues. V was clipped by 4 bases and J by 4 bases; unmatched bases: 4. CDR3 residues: CASSASGVYNEQFF. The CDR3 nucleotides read TGTGCCAGCAGTGCAAGCGGGGTGTACAATGAGCAGTTCTTC.

Written as DNA, the CDR3 is TGTGCCAGCAGCCCTCCCGGATATGAGCAGTTCTTC. It yields the protein CASSPPGYEQFF. The chain uses TRBV11-2 and TRBJ2-1; D gene uncertain. Trimming pared 5 bases from V and 8 bases from J, leaving 10 bases between. The CDR3 runs 12 residues. Germline V gives CDR1 SGHAT, CDR2 FQNNGV.

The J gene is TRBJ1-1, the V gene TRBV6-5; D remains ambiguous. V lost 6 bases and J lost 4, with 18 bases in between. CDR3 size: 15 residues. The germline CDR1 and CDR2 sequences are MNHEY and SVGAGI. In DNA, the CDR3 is TGTGCCAGCAGGGATAGACCGCAGAAGAGCACTGAAGCTTTCTTT. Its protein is CASRDRPQKSTEAFF.

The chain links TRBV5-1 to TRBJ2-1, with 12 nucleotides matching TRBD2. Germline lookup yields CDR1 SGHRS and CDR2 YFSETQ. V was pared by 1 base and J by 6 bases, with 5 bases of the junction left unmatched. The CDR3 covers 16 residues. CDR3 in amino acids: CASSLLGLAGTNEQFF. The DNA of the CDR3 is TGCGCCAGCAGCTTGCTTGGACTAGCGGGAACCAATGAGCAGTTCTTC.

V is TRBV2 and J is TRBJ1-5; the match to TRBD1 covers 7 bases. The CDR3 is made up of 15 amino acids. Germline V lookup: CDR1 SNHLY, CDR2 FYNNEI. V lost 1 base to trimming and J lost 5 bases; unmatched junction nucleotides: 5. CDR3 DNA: TGTGCCAGCAGTGAAGGAGGGGGCGCCTATCAGCCCCAGCATTTT. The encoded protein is CASSEGGGAYQPQHF. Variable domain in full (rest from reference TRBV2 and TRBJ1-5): EPEVTQTPSHQVTQMGQEVILRCVPISNHLYFYWYRQILGQKVEFLVSFYNNEISEKSEIFDDQFSVERPDGSNFTLKIRSTKLEDSAMYFCASSEGGGAYQPQHFGDGTRLSIL.

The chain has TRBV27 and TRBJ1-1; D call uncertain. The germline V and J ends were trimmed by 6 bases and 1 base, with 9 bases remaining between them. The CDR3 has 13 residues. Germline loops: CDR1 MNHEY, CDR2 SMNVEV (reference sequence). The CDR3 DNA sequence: TGTGCCAGCAGCCGCACCTGGAACACTGAAGCTTTCTTT. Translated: CASSRTWNTEAFF.

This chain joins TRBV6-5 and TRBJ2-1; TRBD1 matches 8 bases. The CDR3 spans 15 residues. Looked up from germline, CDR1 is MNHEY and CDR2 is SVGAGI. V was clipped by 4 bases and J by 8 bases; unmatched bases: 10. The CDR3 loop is CASSSQGALSDEQFF. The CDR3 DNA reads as TGTGCCAGCAGTTCGCAGGGGGCGCTGAGCGATGAGCAGTTCTTC.

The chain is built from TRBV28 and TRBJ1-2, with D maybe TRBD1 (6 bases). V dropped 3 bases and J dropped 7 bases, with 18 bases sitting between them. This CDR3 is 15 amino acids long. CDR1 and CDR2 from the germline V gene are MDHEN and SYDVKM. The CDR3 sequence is CASSLGHKGSRGYTF. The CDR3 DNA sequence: TGTGCCAGCAGTTTGGGACACAAGGGTTCCCGTGGCTACACCTTC.

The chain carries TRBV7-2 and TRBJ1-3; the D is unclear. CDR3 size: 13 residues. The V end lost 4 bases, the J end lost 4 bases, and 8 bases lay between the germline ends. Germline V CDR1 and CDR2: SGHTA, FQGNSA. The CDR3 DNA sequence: TGTGCCAGCAGCTCGGAGGTGGGAAACACCATATATTTT. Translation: CASSSEVGNTIYF.

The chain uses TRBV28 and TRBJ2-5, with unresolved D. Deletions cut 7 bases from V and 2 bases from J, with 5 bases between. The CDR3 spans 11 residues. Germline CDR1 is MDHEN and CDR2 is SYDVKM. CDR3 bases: TGTGCCAGCATCGAGCAAGAGACCCAGTACTTC. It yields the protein CASIEQETQYF.

The CDR3 reads CATSDDGELFF. CDR3 DNA: TGTGCCACCAGTGATGACGGGGAGCTGTTTTTT. V and J are TRBV24-1 and TRBJ2-2; D uncertain. The CDR3 has 11 residues. V was clipped by 3 bases and J by 7 bases, with 2 bases between them. Germline V gene data show CDR1 as KGHDR and CDR2 as SFDVKD.

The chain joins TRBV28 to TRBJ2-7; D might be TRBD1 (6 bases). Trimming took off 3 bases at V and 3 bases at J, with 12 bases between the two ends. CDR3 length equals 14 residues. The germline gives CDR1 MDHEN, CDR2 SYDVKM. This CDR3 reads CASSFPGQFYEQYF. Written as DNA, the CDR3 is TGTGCCAGCAGTTTCCCAGGACAGTTCTACGAGCAGTACTTC.

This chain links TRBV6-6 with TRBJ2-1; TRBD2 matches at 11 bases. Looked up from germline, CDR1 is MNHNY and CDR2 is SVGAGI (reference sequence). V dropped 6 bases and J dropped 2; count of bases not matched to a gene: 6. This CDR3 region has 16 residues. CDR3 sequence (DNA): TGTGCCAGCAGGCACACACTAGCGGGGGCCTACAATGAGCAGTTCTTC. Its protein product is CASRHTLAGAYNEQFF.

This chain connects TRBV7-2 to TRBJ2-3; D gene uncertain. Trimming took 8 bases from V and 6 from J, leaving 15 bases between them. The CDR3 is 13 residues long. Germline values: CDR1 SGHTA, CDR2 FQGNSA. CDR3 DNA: TGTGCCAGCGCCCTAGTTTACGGGGATACGCAGTATTTT. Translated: CASALVYGDTQYF.

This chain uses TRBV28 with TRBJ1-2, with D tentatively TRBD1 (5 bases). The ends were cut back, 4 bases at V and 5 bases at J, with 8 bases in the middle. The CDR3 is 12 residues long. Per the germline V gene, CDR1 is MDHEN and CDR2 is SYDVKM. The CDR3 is CASSSRQYGYTF. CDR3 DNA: TGTGCCAGCAGTTCCCGACAGTATGGCTACACCTTC.

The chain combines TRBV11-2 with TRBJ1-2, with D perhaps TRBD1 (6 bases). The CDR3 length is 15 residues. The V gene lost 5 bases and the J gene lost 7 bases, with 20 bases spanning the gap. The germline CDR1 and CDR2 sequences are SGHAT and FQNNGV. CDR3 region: CASSLSLGGAGGYTF. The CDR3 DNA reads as TGTGCCAGCAGCCTAAGTTTGGGGGGCGCTGGTGGCTACACCTTC.

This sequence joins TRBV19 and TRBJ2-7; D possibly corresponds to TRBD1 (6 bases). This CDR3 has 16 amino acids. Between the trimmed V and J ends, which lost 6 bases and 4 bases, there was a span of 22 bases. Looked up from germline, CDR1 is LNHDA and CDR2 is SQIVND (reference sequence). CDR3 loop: CASSGAGDSGMYEQYF. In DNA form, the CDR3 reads TGTGCCAGTAGCGGGGCAGGGGATTCGGGGATGTACGAGCAGTACTTC. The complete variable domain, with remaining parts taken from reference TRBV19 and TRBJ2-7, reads DGGITQSPKYLFRKEGQNVTLSCEQNLNHDAMYWYRQDPGQGLRLIYYSQIVNDFQKGDIAEGYSVSREKKESFPLTVTSAQKNPTAFYLCASSGAGDSGMYEQYFGPGTRLTVT.

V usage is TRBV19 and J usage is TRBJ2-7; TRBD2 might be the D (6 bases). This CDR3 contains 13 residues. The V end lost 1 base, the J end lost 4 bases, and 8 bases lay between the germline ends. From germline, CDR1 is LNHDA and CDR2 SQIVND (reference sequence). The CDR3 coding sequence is TGTGCCAGTAGTATAGGGGACTTATACGAGCAGTACTTC. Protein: CASSIGDLYEQYF.

Written as DNA, the CDR3 is TGTGCCATCAGTGAGTGGTTAGGGACTACTAAGGATACGCAGTATTTT. Amino acid sequence: CAISEWLGTTKDTQYF. This chain connects TRBV10-3 to TRBJ2-3, with TRBD2 matching over 7 bases. The CDR3 totals 16 residues. Germline trimming cut 1 base from V and 6 bases from J; bases unmatched to any gene: 10. Germline V CDR1 and CDR2: ENHRY, SYGVKD.

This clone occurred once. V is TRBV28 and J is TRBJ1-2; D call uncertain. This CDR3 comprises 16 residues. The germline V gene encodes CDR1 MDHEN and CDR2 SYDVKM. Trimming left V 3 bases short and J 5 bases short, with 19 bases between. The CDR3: CASSFSGSGRLYGYTF. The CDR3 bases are TGTGCCAGCAGTTTTAGCGGGTCGGGTCGTCTATATGGCTACACCTTC.

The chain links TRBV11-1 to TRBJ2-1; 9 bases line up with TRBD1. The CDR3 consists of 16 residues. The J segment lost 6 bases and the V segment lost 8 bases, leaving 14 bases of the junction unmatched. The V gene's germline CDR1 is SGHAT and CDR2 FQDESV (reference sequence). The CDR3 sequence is CASVTGGLLPSNEQFF. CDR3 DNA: TGTGCCAGCGTAACAGGGGGCCTACTACCAAGCAATGAGCAGTTCTTC.

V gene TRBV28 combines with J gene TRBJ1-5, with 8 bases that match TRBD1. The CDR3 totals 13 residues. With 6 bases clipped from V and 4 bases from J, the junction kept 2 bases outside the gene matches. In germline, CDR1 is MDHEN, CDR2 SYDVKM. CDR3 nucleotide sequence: TGTGCCAGCAGGGGGACAGGTAATCAGCCCCAGCATTTT. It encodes CASRGTGNQPQHF.

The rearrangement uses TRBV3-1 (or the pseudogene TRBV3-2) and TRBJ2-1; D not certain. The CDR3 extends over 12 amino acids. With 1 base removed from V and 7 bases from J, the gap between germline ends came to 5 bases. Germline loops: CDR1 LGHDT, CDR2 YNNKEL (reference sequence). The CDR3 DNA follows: TGTGCCAGCAGCCAAGTGGGAAATGAGCAGTTCTTC. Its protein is CASSQVGNEQFF.

In DNA form, the CDR3 reads TGCAGCGTTGATCCAGATGGGAGGGGGGTTCAAGGTGAGCAGTTCTTC. This sequence encodes CSVDPDGRGVQGEQFF. The V and J genes are TRBV29-1 and TRBJ2-1; TRBD2 is a possible D gene (7 bases). The CDR3 is 16 residues long. V lost 3 bases and J lost 9, with 24 bases in between. Germline CDR1 reads SQVTM; CDR2 reads ANQGSEA.

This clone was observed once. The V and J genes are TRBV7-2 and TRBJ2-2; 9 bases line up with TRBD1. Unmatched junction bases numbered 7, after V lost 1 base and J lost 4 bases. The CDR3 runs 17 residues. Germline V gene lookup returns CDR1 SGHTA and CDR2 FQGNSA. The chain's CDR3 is CASSLVAGQGGTGELFF. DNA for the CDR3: TGTGCCAGCAGCTTAGTGGCGGGACAGGGTGGCACCGGGGAGCTGTTTTTT.

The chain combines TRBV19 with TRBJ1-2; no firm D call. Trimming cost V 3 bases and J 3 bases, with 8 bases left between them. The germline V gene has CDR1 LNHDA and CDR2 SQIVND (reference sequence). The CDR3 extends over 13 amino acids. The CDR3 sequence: CASSISKDYGYTF. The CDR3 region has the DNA TGTGCCAGTAGTATCAGCAAAGACTATGGCTACACCTTC.

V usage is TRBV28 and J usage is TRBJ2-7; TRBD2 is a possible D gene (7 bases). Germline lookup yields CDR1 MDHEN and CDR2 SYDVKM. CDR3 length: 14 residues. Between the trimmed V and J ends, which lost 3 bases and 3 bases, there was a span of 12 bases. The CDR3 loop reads CASSFGGASYEQYF. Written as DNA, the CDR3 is TGTGCCAGCAGTTTTGGGGGGGCCAGCTACGAGCAGTACTTC. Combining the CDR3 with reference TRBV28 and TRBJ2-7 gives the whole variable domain DVKVTQSSRYLVKRTGEKVFLECVQDMDHENMFWYRQDPGLGLRLIYFSYDVKMKEKGDIPEGYSVSREKKERFSLILESASTNQTSMYLCASSFGGASYEQYFGPGTRLTVT.

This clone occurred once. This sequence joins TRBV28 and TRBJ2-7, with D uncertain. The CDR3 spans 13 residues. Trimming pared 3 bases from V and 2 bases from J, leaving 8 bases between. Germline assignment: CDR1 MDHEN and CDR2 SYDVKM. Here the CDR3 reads CASSFVETYEQYF. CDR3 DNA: TGTGCCAGCAGTTTTGTAGAAACCTACGAGCAGTACTTC.

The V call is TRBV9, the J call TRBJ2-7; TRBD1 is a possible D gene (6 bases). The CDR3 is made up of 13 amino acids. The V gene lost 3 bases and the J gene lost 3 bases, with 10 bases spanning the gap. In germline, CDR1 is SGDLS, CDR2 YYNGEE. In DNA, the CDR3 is TGTGCCAGCAGCGCTTCACAGGGCTACGAGCAGTACTTC. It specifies CASSASQGYEQYF. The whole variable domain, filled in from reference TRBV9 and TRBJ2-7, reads DSGVTQTPKHLITATGQRVTLRCSPRSGDLSVYWYQQSLDQGLQFLIQYYNGEERAKGNILERFSAQQFPDLHSELNLSSLELGDSALYFCASSASQGYEQYFGPGTRLTVT.

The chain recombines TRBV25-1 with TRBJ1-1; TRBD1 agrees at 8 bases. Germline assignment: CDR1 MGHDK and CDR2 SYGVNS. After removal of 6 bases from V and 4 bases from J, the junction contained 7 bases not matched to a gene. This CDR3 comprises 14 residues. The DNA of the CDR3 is TGTGCCAGCAGGGATGGACAGGGAATCACTGAAGCTTTCTTT. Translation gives CASRDGQGITEAFF. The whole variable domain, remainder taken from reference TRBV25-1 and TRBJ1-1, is EADIYQTPRYLVIGTGKKITLECSQTMGHDKMYWYQQDPGMELHLIHYSYGVNSTEKGDLSSESTVSRIRTEHFPLTLESARPSHTSQYLCASRDGQGITEAFFGQGTRLTVV.